These T cell receptor beta chains were read from a single sample in a study of identical twins. Via MiXCR, TCRdb re-called the 5' RACE reads, giving one row per CDR3 protein. The sample carries about 470,000 distinct CDR3 sequences, 24% recorded once. This sample also appeared in a second study, on T cells expressing NK-cell markers.

Sequencing input: CD4+ T cells sorted from blood. These receptors originate from a woman younger than 30 in good health. CDR3s include the opening cysteine and the closing phenylalanine or tryptophan. A D gene is named only where the DNA matches it firmly. Clone size appears in some rows only: once, few, many, or a class for an expanded clone.

J gene: TRBJ1-1; clone size: -; D gene: -; V gene: TRBV2; CDR3 DNA: TGTGCCAGCAGGTCTCAGGGTAACACTGAAGCTTTCTTT; CDR3 protein: CASRSQGNTEAFF
J gene: TRBJ1-1; clone size: -; D gene: -; V gene: TRBV5-1; CDR3 DNA: TGCGCCAGCAGCCCGGGACCAGGGATGAGGTCTGCTGAAGCTTTCTTT; CDR3 protein: CASSPGPGMRSAEAFF
J gene: TRBJ1-4; clone size: -; D gene: -; V gene: TRBV7-2; CDR3 DNA: TGTGCCAGCAGCTCTGGACTTGGTAGTGGAAAACTGTTTTTT; CDR3 protein: CASSSGLGSGKLFF
J gene: TRBJ2-2; clone size: few; D gene: -; V gene: TRBV6-2/TRBV6-3; CDR3 DNA: TGTGCCAGCAGTCCTACAGCGTTCACCGGGGAGCTGTTTTTT; CDR3 protein: CASSPTAFTGELFF
J gene: TRBJ2-7; clone size: once; D gene: TRBD2; V gene: TRBV7-2; CDR3 DNA: TGTGCCAGCAGCTTCTCTAGGACTAGGACCTACGAGCAGTACTTC; CDR3 protein: CASSFSRTRTYEQYF
J gene: TRBJ2-7; clone size: -; D gene: -; V gene: TRBV5-1; CDR3 DNA: TGCGCCAGCAGCCCGGAGGTAGCGGTGAACTACGAGCAGTACTTC; CDR3 protein: CASSPEVAVNYEQYF
J gene: TRBJ1-5; clone size: few; D gene: TRBD1; V gene: TRBV18; CDR3 DNA: TGTGCCAGCTCACTACAAGGGACAGCGACGAGCAATCAGCCCCAGCATTTT; CDR3 protein: CASSLQGTATSNQPQHF
J gene: TRBJ2-7; clone size: once; D gene: -; V gene: TRBV6-2/TRBV6-3; CDR3 DNA: TGTGCCAGCAGTGACCGCCACTACGAGCAGTACTTC; CDR3 protein: CASSDRHYEQYF
J gene: TRBJ2-1; clone size: -; D gene: -; V gene: TRBV4-3; CDR3 DNA: TGCGCCAGCAGCCAAGCGGGAGATATCAATGAGCAGTTCTTC; CDR3 protein: CASSQAGDINEQFF
J gene: TRBJ1-1; clone size: -; D gene: -; V gene: TRBV9; CDR3 DNA: TGTGCCAGCAGCGTAATGGGGAACACTGAAGCTTTCTTT; CDR3 protein: CASSVMGNTEAFF
J gene: TRBJ2-7; clone size: few; D gene: -; V gene: TRBV5-1; CDR3 DNA: TGCGCCAGCAGCTTGGAGGCCCGACAGGACGAGCAGTACTTC; CDR3 protein: CASSLEARQDEQYF
J gene: TRBJ2-6; clone size: -; D gene: -; V gene: TRBV27; CDR3 DNA: TGTGCCAGCAGTGTAACGGCGCGTGGGGCCAACGTCCTGACTTTC; CDR3 protein: CASSVTARGANVLTF
J gene: TRBJ2-7; clone size: -; D gene: TRBD2; V gene: TRBV15; CDR3 DNA: TGTGCCACCAGCACCGCGGGAGGGGGGTATTACGAGCAGTACTTC; CDR3 protein: CATSTAGGGYYEQYF
J gene: TRBJ2-6; clone size: few; D gene: -; V gene: TRBV19; CDR3 DNA: TGTGCCAGTGAACTTCTGAGTTCTGGGGCCAACGTCCTGACTTTC; CDR3 protein: CASELLSSGANVLTF
J gene: TRBJ2-1; clone size: -; D gene: -; V gene: TRBV7-3; CDR3 DNA: TGTGCCAGCAGCCCCCGCGGGGATCGGAATGAGCAGTTCTTC; CDR3 protein: CASSPRGDRNEQFF
J gene: TRBJ1-5; clone size: -; D gene: TRBD1; V gene: TRBV12-3/TRBV12-4; CDR3 DNA: TGTGCCAGCAGTTTTTCGACAGGGGGAGATCAGCCCCAGCATTTT; CDR3 protein: CASSFSTGGDQPQHF
J gene: TRBJ1-3; clone size: -; D gene: -; V gene: TRBV7-2; CDR3 DNA: TGTGCCAGCAGCCCGTGGGGGGCGGTCTCTGGAAACACCATATATTTT; CDR3 protein: CASSPWGAVSGNTIYF
J gene: TRBJ2-3; clone size: few; D gene: -; V gene: TRBV10-3; CDR3 DNA: TGTGCCACCGGAGCGGGTAGCACAGATACGCAGTATTTT; CDR3 protein: CATGAGSTDTQYF
J gene: TRBJ1-2; clone size: few; D gene: TRBD1; V gene: TRBV10-3; CDR3 DNA: TGTGCCATCAGTGAAACAGGGGGAGGCTACACCTTC; CDR3 protein: CAISETGGGYTF
J gene: TRBJ2-7; clone size: few; D gene: TRBD2; V gene: TRBV7-2; CDR3 DNA: TGTGCCAGCAGCTTAGAACTAGCGGGAGGGGGTGAGCAGTACTTC; CDR3 protein: CASSLELAGGGEQYF
J gene: TRBJ2-4; clone size: -; D gene: TRBD1; V gene: TRBV6-2/TRBV6-3; CDR3 DNA: TGTGCCAGCAGTACCATCGACAGGGGTGCCAAAAACATTCAGTACTTC; CDR3 protein: CASSTIDRGAKNIQYF
J gene: TRBJ2-7; clone size: few; D gene: -; V gene: TRBV9; CDR3 DNA: TGTGCCAGCAGCGTATCCCCTGACTGGGAGCAGTACTTC; CDR3 protein: CASSVSPDWEQYF
J gene: TRBJ2-7; clone size: few; D gene: -; V gene: TRBV20-1; CDR3 DNA: TGCAGTGCTAGAGATCTGAGAGGGGGGACCTACGAGCAGTACTTC; CDR3 protein: CSARDLRGGTYEQYF
J gene: TRBJ1-6; clone size: -; D gene: -; V gene: TRBV5-1; CDR3 DNA: TGCGCCAGCAGCTTAGAGGCGACAGCCCAGTATAATTCACCCCTCCACTTT; CDR3 protein: CASSLEATAQYNSPLHF
J gene: TRBJ2-1; clone size: -; D gene: TRBD2; V gene: TRBV6-1; CDR3 DNA: TGTGCCAGCAGTCCCGGGAGGTTGGGCGGCAGGCAGTTCTTC; CDR3 protein: CASSPGRLGGRQFF
J gene: TRBJ2-5; clone size: once; D gene: -; V gene: TRBV2; CDR3 DNA: TGTGCCAGCAACACGGGACATCGAGAGACCCAGTACTTC; CDR3 protein: CASNTGHRETQYF
J gene: TRBJ1-2; clone size: -; D gene: -; V gene: TRBV6-1; CDR3 DNA: TGTGCCAGCAGCTTGGCGGTCGGGAAAAGTGGCTACACCTTC; CDR3 protein: CASSLAVGKSGYTF
J gene: TRBJ2-7; clone size: -; D gene: TRBD2; V gene: TRBV5-1; CDR3 DNA: TGCGCCAGCAGCTTGGGGACTAGCGGCTACTACGAGCAGTACTTC; CDR3 protein: CASSLGTSGYYEQYF
J gene: TRBJ2-1; clone size: -; D gene: -; V gene: TRBV5-1; CDR3 DNA: TGCGCCAGCAGCTTGGGGCGGCCCCATGAAGAGCAGTTCTTC; CDR3 protein: CASSLGRPHEEQFF
J gene: TRBJ2-2; clone size: -; D gene: -; V gene: TRBV5-1; CDR3 DNA: TGCGCCAGTTCTAGCTCGCGGCGCTTGAACACCGGGGAGCTGTTTTTT; CDR3 protein: CASSSSRRLNTGELFF
J gene: TRBJ1-5; clone size: many; D gene: -; V gene: TRBV5-1; CDR3 DNA: TGCGCCAGCAGCTTGGAGGGCAGTAGCAATCAGCCCCAGCATTTT; CDR3 protein: CASSLEGSSNQPQHF
J gene: TRBJ2-7; clone size: -; D gene: TRBD1; V gene: TRBV16; CDR3 DNA: TGTGCCAGCAGGCAGGGTTCACAGGGGGTCTACGAGCAGTACTTC; CDR3 protein: CASRQGSQGVYEQYF
J gene: TRBJ1-2; clone size: few; D gene: TRBD1; V gene: TRBV12-5; CDR3 DNA: TGTGCTAGTGGTTTGGTTTGGGACAGAGAATATGGCTACACCTTC; CDR3 protein: CASGLVWDREYGYTF
J gene: TRBJ2-2; clone size: -; D gene: TRBD1; V gene: TRBV7-9; CDR3 DNA: TGTGCCAGCAGGAATACCGGGACAGGGACCACCGGGGAGCTGTTTTTT; CDR3 protein: CASRNTGTGTTGELFF
J gene: TRBJ2-3; clone size: -; D gene: TRBD2; V gene: TRBV11-2; CDR3 DNA: TGTGCCAGCGGTAGCGGGGGCGTGGCGGATACGCAGTATTTT; CDR3 protein: CASGSGGVADTQYF
J gene: TRBJ2-1; clone size: -; D gene: TRBD2; V gene: TRBV20-1; CDR3 DNA: TGCAGTGCTATCTTAGCGGGAGATCGTAATGAGCAGTTCTTC; CDR3 protein: CSAILAGDRNEQFF
J gene: TRBJ2-3; clone size: -; D gene: -; V gene: TRBV9; CDR3 DNA: TGTGCCAGCAGCGCCCGACTAGCAGATACGCAGTATTTT; CDR3 protein: CASSARLADTQYF
J gene: TRBJ1-2; clone size: few; D gene: -; V gene: TRBV6-5; CDR3 DNA: TGTGCCAGCAGTTATGGCCTCTGGCGCACAAGACCCGATGGCTACACCTTC; CDR3 protein: CASSYGLWRTRPDGYTF
J gene: TRBJ1-6; clone size: -; D gene: TRBD1; V gene: TRBV2; CDR3 DNA: TGTGCCAGCAGTGTGTACGGACAGGGTAATTCACCCCTCCACTTT; CDR3 protein: CASSVYGQGNSPLHF
J gene: TRBJ1-2; clone size: -; D gene: -; V gene: TRBV12-3/TRBV12-4; CDR3 DNA: TGTGCCAGCAGTGCCGGACGGGAGGATTGG; CDR3 protein: CASSAGREDW
J gene: TRBJ2-5; clone size: once; D gene: -; V gene: TRBV5-1; CDR3 DNA: TGCGCCAGCAGCTTCGGTGGGGCGGGAGAGACCCAGTACTTC; CDR3 protein: CASSFGGAGETQYF
J gene: TRBJ2-1; clone size: few; D gene: TRBD2; V gene: TRBV5-1; CDR3 DNA: TGCGCCAGCAGCCTGACTAGCGGGATAGGGGTGAATGAGCAGTTCTTC; CDR3 protein: CASSLTSGIGVNEQFF
J gene: TRBJ1-1; clone size: few; D gene: -; V gene: TRBV29-1; CDR3 DNA: TGCAGCGTTAAGGGTGACGAAGCTTTCTTT; CDR3 protein: CSVKGDEAFF
J gene: TRBJ2-2; clone size: few; D gene: TRBD1; V gene: TRBV7-2; CDR3 DNA: TGTGCCAGCAGCCCCGACAGGGGGACCGGGGAGCTGTTTTTT; CDR3 protein: CASSPDRGTGELFF
J gene: TRBJ1-1; clone size: many; D gene: -; V gene: TRBV12-3/TRBV12-4; CDR3 DNA: TGTGCCAGCAGTTTTTGGGGGCTGAACACTGAAGCTTTCTTT; CDR3 protein: CASSFWGLNTEAFF
J gene: TRBJ2-2; clone size: -; D gene: -; V gene: TRBV18; CDR3 DNA: TGTGCCAGCTCGCTGAGGCAGGCCAACACCGGGGAGCTGTTTTTT; CDR3 protein: CASSLRQANTGELFF
J gene: TRBJ2-4; clone size: -; D gene: TRBD1; V gene: TRBV3-1; CDR3 DNA: TGTGCCAGCAGCCAAGGGACAGGAAACATTCAGTACTTC; CDR3 protein: CASSQGTGNIQYF
J gene: TRBJ1-1; clone size: -; D gene: -; V gene: TRBV7-3; CDR3 DNA: TGTGCCAGCAGCACCAGGGGATCGAACACTGAAGCTTTCTTT; CDR3 protein: CASSTRGSNTEAFF
J gene: TRBJ1-1; clone size: -; D gene: -; V gene: TRBV5-1; CDR3 DNA: TGCGCCAGCAGCTCACTTGAAGGGGGAGGGGACACTGAAGCTTTCTTT; CDR3 protein: CASSSLEGGGDTEAFF
J gene: TRBJ2-7; clone size: -; D gene: -; V gene: TRBV20-1; CDR3 DNA: TGCAGTGCTAGGGCACCATACTACGAGCAGTACTTC; CDR3 protein: CSARAPYYEQYF
J gene: TRBJ2-4; clone size: -; D gene: -; V gene: TRBV20-1; CDR3 DNA: TGCAGTGGGCGAACCAGAGGCGCCGCCAAAAACATTCAGTACTTC; CDR3 protein: CSGRTRGAAKNIQYF
J gene: TRBJ2-7; clone size: -; D gene: -; V gene: TRBV7-3; CDR3 DNA: TGTGCCAGCAGCTCTGGTTTGAACGAGCAGTACTTC; CDR3 protein: CASSSGLNEQYF
J gene: TRBJ2-2; clone size: -; D gene: TRBD1; V gene: TRBV12-3/TRBV12-4; CDR3 DNA: TGTGCCAGCACCCGTGGTAGGACAGGGCTGTTGAGAACCGGGGAGCTGTTTTTT; CDR3 protein: CASTRGRTGLLRTGELFF
J gene: TRBJ2-3; clone size: -; D gene: TRBD2; V gene: TRBV7-2; CDR3 DNA: TGTGCCAGCAGCTTATTGGGGACTAGCGGACAGTATTTT; CDR3 protein: CASSLLGTSGQYF
J gene: TRBJ2-1; clone size: few; D gene: TRBD1; V gene: TRBV11-1; CDR3 DNA: TGTGCCAGCAGCTTAGTAGCCCTGAGGGGGACAGGGGGCAATGAGCAGTTCTTC; CDR3 protein: CASSLVALRGTGGNEQFF